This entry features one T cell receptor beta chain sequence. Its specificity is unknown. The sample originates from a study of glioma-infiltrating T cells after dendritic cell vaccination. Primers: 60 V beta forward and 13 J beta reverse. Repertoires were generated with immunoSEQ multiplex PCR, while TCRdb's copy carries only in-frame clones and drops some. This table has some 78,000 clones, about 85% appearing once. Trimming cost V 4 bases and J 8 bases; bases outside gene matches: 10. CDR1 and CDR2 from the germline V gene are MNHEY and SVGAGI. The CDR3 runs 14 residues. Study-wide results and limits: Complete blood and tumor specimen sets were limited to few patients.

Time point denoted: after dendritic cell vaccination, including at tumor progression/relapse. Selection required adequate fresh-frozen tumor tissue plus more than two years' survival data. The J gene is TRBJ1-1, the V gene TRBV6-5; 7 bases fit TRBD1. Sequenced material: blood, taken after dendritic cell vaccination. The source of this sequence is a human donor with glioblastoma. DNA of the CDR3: TGTGCCAGCAGTTTGACAGGGTTGTTATACGAAGCTTTCTTT. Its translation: CASSLTGLLYEAFF.